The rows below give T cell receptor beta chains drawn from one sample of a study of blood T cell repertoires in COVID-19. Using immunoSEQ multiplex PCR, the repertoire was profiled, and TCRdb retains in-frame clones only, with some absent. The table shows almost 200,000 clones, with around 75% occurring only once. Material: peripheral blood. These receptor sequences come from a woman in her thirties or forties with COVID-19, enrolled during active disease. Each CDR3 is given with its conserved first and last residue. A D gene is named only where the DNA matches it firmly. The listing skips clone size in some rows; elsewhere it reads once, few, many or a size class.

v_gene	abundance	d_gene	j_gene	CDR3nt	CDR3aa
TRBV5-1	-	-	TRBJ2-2	TGCGCCAGCAGCTTCTCCCAGGAACCCGGGGAGCTGTTTTTT	CASSFSQEPGELFF
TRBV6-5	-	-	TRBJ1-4	TGTGCCAGCAGTTACTCCCCCACACCTTCTAATGAAAAACTGTTTTTT	CASSYSPTPSNEKLFF
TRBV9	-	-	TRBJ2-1	TGTGCCAGCAGCGTAGATCTGGGCGTTGAGCAGTTCTTC	CASSVDLGVEQFF
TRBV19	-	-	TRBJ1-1	TGTGCCAGTAGTATTAGGGGGATGAACACTGAAGCTTTCTTT	CASSIRGMNTEAFF
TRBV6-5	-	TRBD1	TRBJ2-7	TGTGCCAGCAGTTACACCAGGGACAGCACCTACGAGCAGTACTTC	CASSYTRDSTYEQYF
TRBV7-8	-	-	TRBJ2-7	TGTGCCAGCAGCTTAGTGGCGGGGCGACCAAGCTACGAGCAGTACTTC	CASSLVAGRPSYEQYF
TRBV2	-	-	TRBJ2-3	TGTGCCAGCAGTGAAGCGTACACAGATACGCAGTATTTT	CASSEAYTDTQYF
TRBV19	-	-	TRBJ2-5	TGTGCCAGTAGTATGATCGGGTTGGAGACCCAGTACTTC	CASSMIGLETQYF
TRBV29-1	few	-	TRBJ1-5	TGCAGCGTTGCCGACGGGATCCTCGGAAATCAGCCCCAGCATTTT	CSVADGILGNQPQHF
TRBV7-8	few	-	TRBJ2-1	TGTGCCAGCAGCTTAGTGGGTAGGACTTCCTACAATGAGCAGTTCTTC	CASSLVGRTSYNEQFF
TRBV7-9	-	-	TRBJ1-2	TGTGCCAGCAGCATGAAGACTGCAGTGGATGGCTACACCTTC	CASSMKTAVDGYTF
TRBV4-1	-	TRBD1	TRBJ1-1	TGCGCCAGCAGCCAAGAATGGGGACAGGACAGGGTCTCAGCCTTT	CASSQEWGQDRVSAF
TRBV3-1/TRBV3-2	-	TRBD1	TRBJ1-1	TGTGCCAGCAGCACCCTGACAGGGTCTGAAGCTTTCTTT	CASSTLTGSEAFF
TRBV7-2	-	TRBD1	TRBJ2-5	TGTGCCAGCAGTACCCGGGACAGGACGCCCCAGTACTTC	CASSTRDRTPQYF
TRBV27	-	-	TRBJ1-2	TGTGCCAGCAGTTTTCGGGGTACCGATGGCTACACCTTC	CASSFRGTDGYTF
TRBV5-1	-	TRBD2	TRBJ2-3	TGCGCCAGCAGCTTGGGACTAGCGGGAGGTTTGGGCACAGATACGCAGTATTTT	CASSLGLAGGLGTDTQYF
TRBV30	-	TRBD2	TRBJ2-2	TGTGCCTGGAGAGGACTAGCGGGAGATCTGAACACCGGGGAGCTGTTTTTT	CAWRGLAGDLNTGELFF
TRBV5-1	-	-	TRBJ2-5	TGCGCCAGCAGCTTGGGACAGCCAAAAGAGACCCAGTACTTC	CASSLGQPKETQYF
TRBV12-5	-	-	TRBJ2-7	TGTGCTAGTGGGCTAGATCGGGCGCGGGGCTCCTACGAGCAGTACTTC	CASGLDRARGSYEQYF
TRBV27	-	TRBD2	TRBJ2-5	TGTGCCAGCAGTTCCTATCTAGCGGGAGCAGAGACCCAGTACTTC	CASSSYLAGAETQYF
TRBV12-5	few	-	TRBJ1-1	TGTGCTAGTGGTCCTATTAACACTGAAGCTTTCTTT	CASGPINTEAFF
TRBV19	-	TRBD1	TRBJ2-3	TGTGCCACCATTGGACAGGCGACAGATACGCAGTATTTT	CATIGQATDTQYF
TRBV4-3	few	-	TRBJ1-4	TGCGCCAGCAGCCAAGACGGTGCAACTAATGAAAAACTGTTTTTT	CASSQDGATNEKLFF
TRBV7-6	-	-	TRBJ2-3	TGTGCCAGCAGCTTAGCGGCAGACTCCCCGGATACGCAGTATTTT	CASSLAADSPDTQYF
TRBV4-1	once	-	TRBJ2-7	TGCGCCAGCAGCCAAGAGGGTTTTGGCGAGGCAGTCGTCTACGAGCAGTACTTC	CASSQEGFGEAVVYEQYF
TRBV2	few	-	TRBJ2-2	TGTGCCAGCCCGGACAGAACCGGGGAGCTGTTTTTT	CASPDRTGELFF
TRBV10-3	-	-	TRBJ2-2	TGTGCCATCAGTGAGCCTAGCAAGGGGGAAGGCGGGGAGCTGTTTTTT	CAISEPSKGEGGELFF
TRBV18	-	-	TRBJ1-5	TGTGCCAGCTCACCCGCTATGAGCAATCAGCCCCAGCATTTT	CASSPAMSNQPQHF
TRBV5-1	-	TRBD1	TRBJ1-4	TGCGCCAGCAGCAGGGACAGGGGATCCGATGAAAAACTGTTTTTT	CASSRDRGSDEKLFF